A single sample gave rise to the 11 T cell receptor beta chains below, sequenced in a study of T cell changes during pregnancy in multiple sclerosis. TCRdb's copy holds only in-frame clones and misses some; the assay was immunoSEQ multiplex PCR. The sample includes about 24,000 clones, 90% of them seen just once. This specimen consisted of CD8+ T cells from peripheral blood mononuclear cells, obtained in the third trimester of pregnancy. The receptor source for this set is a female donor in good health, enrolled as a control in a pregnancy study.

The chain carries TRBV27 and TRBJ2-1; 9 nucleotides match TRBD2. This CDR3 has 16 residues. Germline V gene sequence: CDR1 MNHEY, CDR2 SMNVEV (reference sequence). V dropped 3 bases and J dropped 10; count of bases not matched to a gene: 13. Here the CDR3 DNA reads TGTGCCAGCAGTTTTGCCGGCGGGAGGGCCGCAAGCGAGCAGTTCTTC. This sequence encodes CASSFAGGRAASEQFF.

The CDR3 DNA reads TGTGCCAGCAGTTTAGCGGGGAACACTGAAGCTTTCTTT. It yields the protein CASSLAGNTEAFF. The chain links TRBV27 to TRBJ1-1, with unresolved D. The V gene's germline CDR1 is MNHEY and CDR2 SMNVEV (reference sequence). Between the trimmed V and J ends, which lost 2 bases and 1 base, there was a span of 5 bases. The CDR3 runs to 13 residues.

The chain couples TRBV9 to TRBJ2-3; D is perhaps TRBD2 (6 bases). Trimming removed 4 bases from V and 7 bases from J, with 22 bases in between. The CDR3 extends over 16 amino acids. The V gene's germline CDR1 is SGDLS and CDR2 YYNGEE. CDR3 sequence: CASSTSGTGSLHTQYF. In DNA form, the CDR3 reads TGTGCCAGCAGCACTTCCGGGACTGGAAGCCTACATACGCAGTATTTT.

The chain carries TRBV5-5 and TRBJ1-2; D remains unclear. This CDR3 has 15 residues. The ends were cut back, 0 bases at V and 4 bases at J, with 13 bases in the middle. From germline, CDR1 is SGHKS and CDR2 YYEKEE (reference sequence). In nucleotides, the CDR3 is TGTGCCAGCAGCTTGGATCGGTTGGCGGTCTATGGCTACACCTTC. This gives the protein CASSLDRLAVYGYTF.

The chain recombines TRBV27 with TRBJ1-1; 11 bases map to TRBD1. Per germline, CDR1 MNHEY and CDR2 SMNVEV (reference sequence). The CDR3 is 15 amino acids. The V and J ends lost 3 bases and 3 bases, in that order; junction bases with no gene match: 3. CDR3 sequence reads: CASSLGTGGYTEAFF. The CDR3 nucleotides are TGTGCCAGCAGTTTGGGGACAGGGGGTTACACTGAAGCTTTCTTT.

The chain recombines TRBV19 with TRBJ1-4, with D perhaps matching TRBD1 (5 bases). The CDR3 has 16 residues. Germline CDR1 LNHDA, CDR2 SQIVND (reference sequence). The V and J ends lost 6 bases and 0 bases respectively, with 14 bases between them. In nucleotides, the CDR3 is TGTGCCAGTAGATATAAGACAGACGCAACTAATGAAAAACTGTTTTTT. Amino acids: CASRYKTDATNEKLFF.

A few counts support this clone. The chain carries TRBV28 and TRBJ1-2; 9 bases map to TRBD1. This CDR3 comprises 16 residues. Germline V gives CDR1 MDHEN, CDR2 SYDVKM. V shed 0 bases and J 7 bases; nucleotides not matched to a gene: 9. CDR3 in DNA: TGTGCCAGCAGTTTATGGACAGGGGGTGTCCCGGGTGGCTACACCTTC. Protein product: CASSLWTGGVPGGYTF.

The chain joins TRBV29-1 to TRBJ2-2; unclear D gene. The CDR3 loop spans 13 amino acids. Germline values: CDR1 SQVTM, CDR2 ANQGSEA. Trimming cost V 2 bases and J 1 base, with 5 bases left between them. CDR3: CSVEPGNTGELFF. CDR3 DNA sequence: TGCAGCGTTGAACCAGGGAACACCGGGGAGCTGTTTTTT.

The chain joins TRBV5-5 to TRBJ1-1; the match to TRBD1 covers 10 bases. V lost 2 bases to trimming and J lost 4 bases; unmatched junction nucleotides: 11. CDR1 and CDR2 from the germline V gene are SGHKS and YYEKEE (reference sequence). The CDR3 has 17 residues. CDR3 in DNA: TGTGCCAGCAGCTTTGGGGACAGGGGAAGGTATGGCACTGAAGCTTTCTTT. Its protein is CASSFGDRGRYGTEAFF. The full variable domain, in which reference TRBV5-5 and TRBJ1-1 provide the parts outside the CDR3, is DAGVTQSPTHLIKTRGQQVTLRCSPISGHKSVSWYQQVLGQGPQFIFQYYEKEERGRGNFPDRFSARQFPNYSSELNVNALLLGDSALYLCASSFGDRGRYGTEAFFGQGTRLTVV.

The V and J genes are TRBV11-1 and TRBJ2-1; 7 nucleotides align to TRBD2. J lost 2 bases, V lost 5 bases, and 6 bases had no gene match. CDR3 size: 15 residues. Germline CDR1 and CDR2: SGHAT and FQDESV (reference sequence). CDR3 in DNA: TGTGCCAGCAGCCTCGATGCGGGAGCCTACAATGAGCAGTTCTTC. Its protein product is CASSLDAGAYNEQFF.

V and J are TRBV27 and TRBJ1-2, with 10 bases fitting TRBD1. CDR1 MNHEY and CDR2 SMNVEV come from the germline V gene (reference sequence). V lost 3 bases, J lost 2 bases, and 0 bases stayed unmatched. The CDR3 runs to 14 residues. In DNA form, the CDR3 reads TGTGCCAGCAGTTTGGACAGGGGGAACTATGGCTACACCTTC. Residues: CASSLDRGNYGYTF.